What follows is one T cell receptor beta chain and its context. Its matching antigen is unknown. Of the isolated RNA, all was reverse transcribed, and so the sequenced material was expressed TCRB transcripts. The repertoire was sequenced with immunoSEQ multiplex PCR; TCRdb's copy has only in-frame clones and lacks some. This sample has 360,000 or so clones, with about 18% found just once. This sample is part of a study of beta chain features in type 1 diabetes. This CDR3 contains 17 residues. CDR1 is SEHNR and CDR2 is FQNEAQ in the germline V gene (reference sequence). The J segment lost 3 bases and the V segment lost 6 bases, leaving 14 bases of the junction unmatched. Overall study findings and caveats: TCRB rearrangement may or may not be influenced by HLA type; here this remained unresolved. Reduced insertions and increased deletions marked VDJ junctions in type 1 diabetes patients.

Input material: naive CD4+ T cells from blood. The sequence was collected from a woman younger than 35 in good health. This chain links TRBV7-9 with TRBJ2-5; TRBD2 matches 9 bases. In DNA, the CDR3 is TGTGCCAGCAGTCTAGCATCTAGCGGGAAAGGGGAAGAGACCCAGTACTTC. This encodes CASSLASSGKGEETQYF. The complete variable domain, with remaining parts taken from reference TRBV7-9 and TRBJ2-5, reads DTGVSQNPRHKITKRGQNVTFRCDPISEHNRLYWYRQTLGQGPEFLTYFQNEAQLEKSRLLSDRFSAERPKGSFSTLEIQRTEQGDSAMYLCASSLASSGKGEETQYFGPGTRLLVL.